These T cell receptor beta chains were read from a single sample in a study of early T cells in non-severe SARS-CoV-2 infection. TCRdb re-analysed the 5' RACE reads in MiXCR, keeping a single row per CDR3 protein. This table holds approximately 30,000 distinct CDR3 sequences, 5% to 7% found once. The sample comprised whole blood. The receptors derive from an adult who was a healthcare worker with PCR-confirmed SARS-CoV-2 infection or an uninfected control (not recorded which). Both conserved end residues are trimmed from each CDR3. Each record gives: V gene, CDR3 protein.

>TRBV18
ASSLSSYNEQF
>TRBV12-3/TRBV12-4
ASSLTGSRNQPQH
>TRBV12-3/TRBV12-4
ASSFGGDNSPLH
>TRBV27
ASSIRRQGASGELF
>TRBV7-8
ASNPRSTDTQY
>TRBV7-9
ASSPTPDTQY
>TRBV5-1
ASSFLFGTANTGELF
>TRBV6-5
ASSPSTQGNTEAF
>TRBV2
ASERDSSYEQY
>TRBV12-3/TRBV12-4
ASTTGTSGANVLT
>TRBV6-6
ASSHRLAQNEQF
>TRBV27
ASSGPGITKNIQY
>TRBV19
ASSNSGRSYEQY
>TRBV11-2
ASSFLEIETQY
>TRBV10-3
AIRDRGGEQY
>TRBV30
AWGRTSGSYEQY
>TRBV20-1
SAQGLGTDTQY
>TRBV10-3
AISERVLATDTQY
>TRBV19
ASSRQINTGELF
>TRBV28
ASSLSGPTYEQY
>TRBV12-3/TRBV12-4
ASSWGALLRTQY
>TRBV7-2
ASSFTGGSYNEQF
>TRBV3-1
ASSRLGVYEQY
>TRBV12-3/TRBV12-4
ASSPRTSWGADTQY
>TRBV5-1
ASTPPSGSTDTQY
>TRBV20-1
SARTTSGGYNEQF
>TRBV7-3
ASSLTALAFGGNEQF